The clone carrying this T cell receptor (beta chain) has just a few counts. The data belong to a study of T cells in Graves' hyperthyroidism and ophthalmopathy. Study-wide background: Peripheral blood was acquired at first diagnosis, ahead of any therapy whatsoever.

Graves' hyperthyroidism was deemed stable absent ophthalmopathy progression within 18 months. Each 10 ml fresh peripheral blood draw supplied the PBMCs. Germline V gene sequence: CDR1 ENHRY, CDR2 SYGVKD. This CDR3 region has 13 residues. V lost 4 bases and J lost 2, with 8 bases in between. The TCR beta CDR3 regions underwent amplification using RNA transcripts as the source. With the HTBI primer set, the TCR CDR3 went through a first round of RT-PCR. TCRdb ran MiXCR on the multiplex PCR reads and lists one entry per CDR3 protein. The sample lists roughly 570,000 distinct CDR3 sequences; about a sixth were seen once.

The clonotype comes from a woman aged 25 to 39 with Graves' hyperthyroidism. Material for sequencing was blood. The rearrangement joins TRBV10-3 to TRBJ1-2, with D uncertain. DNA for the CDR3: TGTGCCATCAGTGTCGGTCCGAACTATGGCTACACCTTC. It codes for CAISVGPNYGYTF.